This T cell receptor beta chain was profiled in a study of blood T cell repertoires in COVID-19. Study-wide background: Acute and convalescent COVID-19 specimens originated in the United States, Italy and Spain. Nucleic acid was either cDNA or gDNA, and it came from T cells, B-cell-depleted T cells, or PBMCs.

Enrollment of patients from Seattle took place during active infection, with longitudinal follow-up. In its sample, this clone was seen once. Original data processing: Amplified reference gene primers provided the basis for estimating nucleated cell counts. Sequenced by immunoSEQ multiplex PCR; TCRdb stores in-frame clones only, minus some. The V and J calls and clone size come from that table; D and trimming were worked out from the DNA. The sample shows hundreds of thousands of clones, roughly 89% of them seen only once. The clonotype comes from a man aged 18 to 35 with COVID-19, enrolled during active disease. Sequenced sample: peripheral blood.

As DNA, the CDR3 is TGTGCCAGCAGTACCGACCCAGGCCGCCGCTCCTACGAGCAGTACTTC. Translating it yields CASSTDPGRRSYEQYF. This chain connects TRBV6-6 to TRBJ2-7; D uncertain. CDR3 length: 16 amino acids. Per the germline V gene, CDR1 is MNHNY and CDR2 is SVGAGI (reference sequence). Trimming removed 5 bases at V and 0 bases at J, with 17 bases between.